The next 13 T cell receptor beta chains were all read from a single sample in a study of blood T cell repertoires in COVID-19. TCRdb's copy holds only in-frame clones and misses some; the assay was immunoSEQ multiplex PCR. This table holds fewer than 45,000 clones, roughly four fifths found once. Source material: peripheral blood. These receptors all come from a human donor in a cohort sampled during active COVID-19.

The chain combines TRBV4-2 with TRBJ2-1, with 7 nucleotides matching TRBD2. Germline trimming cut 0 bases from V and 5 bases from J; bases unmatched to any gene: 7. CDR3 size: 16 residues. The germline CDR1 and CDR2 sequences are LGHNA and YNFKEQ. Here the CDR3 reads CASSQDLVAGNNEQFF. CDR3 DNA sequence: TGTGCCAGCAGCCAAGATCTGGTAGCGGGTAACAATGAGCAGTTCTTC.

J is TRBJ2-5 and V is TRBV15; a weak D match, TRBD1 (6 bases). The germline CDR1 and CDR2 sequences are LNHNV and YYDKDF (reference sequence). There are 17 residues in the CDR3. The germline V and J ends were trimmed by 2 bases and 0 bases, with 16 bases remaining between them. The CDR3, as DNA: TGTGCCACCAGCAGATCATCCTCTAGGGGGTACCAAGAGACCCAGTACTTC. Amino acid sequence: CATSRSSSRGYQETQYF.

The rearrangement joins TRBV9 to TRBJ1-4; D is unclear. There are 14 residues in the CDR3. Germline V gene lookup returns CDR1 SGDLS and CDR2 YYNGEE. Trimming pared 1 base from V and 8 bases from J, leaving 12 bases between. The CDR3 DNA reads TGTGCCAGCAGCGTACAAGCGAGAGGAGAAAAACTGTTTTTT. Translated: CASSVQARGEKLFF.

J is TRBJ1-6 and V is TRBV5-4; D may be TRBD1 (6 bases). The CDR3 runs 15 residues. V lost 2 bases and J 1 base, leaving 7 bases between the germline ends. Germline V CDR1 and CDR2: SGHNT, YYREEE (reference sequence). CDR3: CASSLGQSYNSPLHF. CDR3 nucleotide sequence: TGTGCCAGCAGCTTAGGACAGTCCTATAATTCACCCCTCCACTTT.

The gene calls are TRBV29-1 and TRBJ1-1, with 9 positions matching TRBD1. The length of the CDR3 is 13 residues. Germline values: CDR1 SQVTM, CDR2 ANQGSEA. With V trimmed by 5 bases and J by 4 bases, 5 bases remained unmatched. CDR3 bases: TGCAGCGTTACGACAGGGGGTGGCACTGAAGCTTTCTTT. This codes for CSVTTGGGTEAFF.

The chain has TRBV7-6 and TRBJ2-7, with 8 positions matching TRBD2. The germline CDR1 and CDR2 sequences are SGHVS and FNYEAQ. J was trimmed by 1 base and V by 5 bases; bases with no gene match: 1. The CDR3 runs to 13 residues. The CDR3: CASSTSGSYEQYF. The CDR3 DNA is TGTGCCAGCAGCACTAGCGGATCCTACGAGCAGTACTTC.

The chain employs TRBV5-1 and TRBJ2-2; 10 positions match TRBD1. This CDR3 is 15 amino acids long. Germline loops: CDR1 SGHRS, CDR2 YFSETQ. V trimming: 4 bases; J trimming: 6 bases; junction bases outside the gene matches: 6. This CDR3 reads CASSRGTGVAGELFF. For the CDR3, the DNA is TGCGCCAGCAGCCGCGGGACAGGGGTGGCCGGGGAGCTGTTTTTT.

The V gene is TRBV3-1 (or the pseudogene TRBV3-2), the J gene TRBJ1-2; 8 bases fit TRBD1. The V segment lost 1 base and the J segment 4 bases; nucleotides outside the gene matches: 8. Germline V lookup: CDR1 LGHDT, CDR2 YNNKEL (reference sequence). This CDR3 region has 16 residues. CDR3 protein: CASSQGTGGEGYGYTF. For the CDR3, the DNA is TGTGCCAGCAGCCAAGGTACAGGGGGAGAAGGCTATGGCTACACCTTC.

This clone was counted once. The CDR3, as DNA: TGTGCCAGCAGCTTGGGGCAGAGCCAAGAGACCCAGTACTTC. This sequence encodes CASSLGQSQETQYF. V is TRBV11-3 and J is TRBJ2-5; perhaps TRBD1 as D (5 bases). Germline V gives CDR1 SGHNT, CDR2 YENEEA. This CDR3 is 14 amino acids long. V was clipped by 3 bases and J by 1 base, with 9 bases between them.

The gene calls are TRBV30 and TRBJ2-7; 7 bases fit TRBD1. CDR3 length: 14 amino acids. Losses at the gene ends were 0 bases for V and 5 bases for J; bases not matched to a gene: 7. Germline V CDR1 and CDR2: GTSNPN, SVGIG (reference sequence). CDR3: CAWSVLRDSHEQYF. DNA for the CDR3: TGTGCCTGGAGTGTACTTAGGGACAGTCACGAGCAGTACTTC.

The CDR3 nucleotides are TGTGCCAGCAGCTACGGACTAGCGGGAGGTAAAGATACGCAGTATTTT. Translated, it gives CASSYGLAGGKDTQYF. The gene calls are TRBV11-3 and TRBJ2-3; 14 bases are a match to TRBD2. CDR1 and CDR2 from the germline V gene are SGHNT and YENEEA. This CDR3 contains 16 residues. The V segment lost 4 bases and the J segment 5 bases; nucleotides outside the gene matches: 5.

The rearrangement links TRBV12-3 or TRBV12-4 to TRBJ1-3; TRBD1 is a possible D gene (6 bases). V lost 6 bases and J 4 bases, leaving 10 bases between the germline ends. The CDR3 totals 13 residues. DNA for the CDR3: TGTGCCAGCAGCTTCGACAGGGGAAACACCATATATTTT. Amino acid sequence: CASSFDRGNTIYF.

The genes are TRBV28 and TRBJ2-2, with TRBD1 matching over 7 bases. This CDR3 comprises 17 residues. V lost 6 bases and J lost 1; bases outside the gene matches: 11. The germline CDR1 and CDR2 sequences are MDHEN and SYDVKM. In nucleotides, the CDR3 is TGTGCCAGCAGCCCCATCCGGGACAGCAGGAACACCGGGGAGCTGTTTTTT. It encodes CASSPIRDSRNTGELFF. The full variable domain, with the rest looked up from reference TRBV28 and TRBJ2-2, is DVKVTQSSRYLVKRTGEKVFLECVQDMDHENMFWYRQDPGLGLRLIYFSYDVKMKEKGDIPEGYSVSREKKERFSLILESASTNQTSMYLCASSPIRDSRNTGELFFGEGSRLTVL.